The T cell receptor (beta chain) under discussion was sequenced for a study of blood T cell repertoires in COVID-19. Germline CDR1 and CDR2: LGHDT and YNNKEL (reference sequence). The CDR3 is 11 amino acids. J lost 12 bases, V lost 5 bases, and 4 bases had no gene match. This clone was seen only once. Per the original methods: Amplification with reference gene primers provided the estimates of nucleated cell counts. Clones were sequenced by immunoSEQ multiplex PCR, and TCRdb holds only the in-frame ones, with some missing. Clone size and the V and J calls come from that table; the DNA yielded D and trimming. Here the sample spans around 81,000 clones, over 75% being singletons.

J is TRBJ2-1 and V is TRBV3-1 (or the pseudogene TRBV3-2), with 7 positions matching TRBD1. The specimen sequenced was peripheral blood. The receptor was isolated from a man between 65 and 79 years old with acute or convalescent COVID-19. The CDR3 protein is CASSTTGPQFF. DNA for the CDR3: TGTGCCAGCAGCACGACAGGGCCGCAGTTCTTC.